The rows below give T cell receptor beta chains drawn from one sample of a study of T cell responses to AZD1222 COVID-19 vaccine. Profiling relied on immunoSEQ multiplex PCR, and the TCRdb table lists in-frame clones only, not all of them. This sample yields about 150,000 clones, of which about 93% are seen a single time; roughly 1.3% belongs to the top ten. The material sequenced was peripheral blood, taken on day 0 of AZD1222 vaccination. The source of these receptors is an adult in good health. The CDR3 runs from the conserved cysteine through the conserved F or W. Fields, in order: clone size, D gene, V gene, J gene, CDR3 protein, CDR3 DNA. D genes are given only for firm matches. Part of the rows lack a size; the others show once, few, many or a class for expanded clones.

abundance: NA
d_gene: TRBD1
v_gene: TRBV7-8
j_gene: TRBJ1-5
CDR3aa: CASSLRDRSLNSNQPQHF
CDR3nt: TGTGCCAGCAGCCTCCGGGACAGAAGTCTTAATAGCAATCAGCCCCAGCATTTT

abundance: NA
d_gene: NA
v_gene: TRBV6-5
j_gene: TRBJ1-3
CDR3aa: CASGLRGNTIYF
CDR3nt: TGTGCCAGCGGCTTGCGGGGAAACACCATATATTTT

abundance: NA
d_gene: TRBD1
v_gene: TRBV27
j_gene: TRBJ1-2
CDR3aa: CASSSKGPGQGGFYYGYTF
CDR3nt: TGTGCCAGCAGTTCCAAAGGGCCGGGACAGGGCGGTTTCTACTATGGCTACACCTTC

abundance: once
d_gene: NA
v_gene: TRBV19
j_gene: TRBJ1-1
CDR3aa: CASSIFQSNTEAFF
CDR3nt: TGTGCCAGTAGTATTTTCCAGAGTAACACTGAAGCTTTCTTT

abundance: once
d_gene: TRBD2
v_gene: TRBV5-1
j_gene: TRBJ2-5
CDR3aa: CASSLAYGRAGETQYF
CDR3nt: TGCGCCAGCAGCTTGGCGTACGGGAGGGCCGGTGAGACCCAGTACTTC

abundance: NA
d_gene: NA
v_gene: TRBV18
j_gene: TRBJ1-2
CDR3aa: CASSPVRGTYGYTF
CDR3nt: TGTGCCAGCTCCCCAGTTCGTGGCACCTATGGCTACACCTTC

abundance: once
d_gene: NA
v_gene: TRBV5-1
j_gene: TRBJ1-1
CDR3aa: CASSLASLNTEAFF
CDR3nt: TGCGCCAGCAGCTTGGCCAGTCTGAACACTGAAGCTTTCTTT

abundance: few
d_gene: NA
v_gene: TRBV6-2/TRBV6-3
j_gene: TRBJ1-3
CDR3aa: CASSSSRGDKGNTIYF
CDR3nt: TGTGCCAGCAGTTCCAGTCGTGGAGACAAAGGAAACACCATATATTTT

abundance: NA
d_gene: NA
v_gene: TRBV11-3
j_gene: TRBJ2-1
CDR3aa: CASSQRGSEQFF
CDR3nt: TGTGCCAGCAGCCAACGAGGGTCTGAGCAGTTCTTC

abundance: NA
d_gene: NA
v_gene: TRBV20-1
j_gene: TRBJ2-5
CDR3aa: CSGLGETQYF
CDR3nt: TGCAGTGGGCTTGGGGAGACCCAGTACTTC

abundance: NA
d_gene: NA
v_gene: TRBV6-5
j_gene: TRBJ1-6
CDR3aa: CASSYSGGRDSPLHF
CDR3nt: TGTGCCAGCAGTTACTCTGGGGGTAGGGATTCACCCCTCCACTTT

abundance: NA
d_gene: TRBD2
v_gene: TRBV5-1
j_gene: TRBJ2-1
CDR3aa: CASSLRSGGPPLYNEQFF
CDR3nt: TGCGCCAGCAGCCTGCGTAGCGGGGGGCCTCCCCTATACAATGAGCAGTTCTTC

abundance: NA
d_gene: TRBD2
v_gene: TRBV5-1
j_gene: TRBJ2-5
CDR3aa: CASSATGTSLETQYF
CDR3nt: TGCGCCAGCAGCGCGACCGGGACTAGTCTTGAGACCCAGTACTTC

abundance: NA
d_gene: NA
v_gene: TRBV6-4
j_gene: TRBJ1-2
CDR3aa: CASSDSYAGYGYTF
CDR3nt: TGTGCCAGCAGTGACTCGTACGCTGGGTATGGCTACACCTTC

abundance: NA
d_gene: NA
v_gene: TRBV7-6
j_gene: TRBJ1-3
CDR3aa: CASSPPLGGTGNTIYF
CDR3nt: TGTGCCAGCAGCCCGCCCCTCGGCGGGACTGGAAACACCATATATTTT

abundance: NA
d_gene: NA
v_gene: TRBV2
j_gene: TRBJ2-5
CDR3aa: CASSEGGLRETQYF
CDR3nt: TGTGCCAGCAGCGAGGGGGGCCTCCGGGAGACCCAGTACTTC

abundance: NA
d_gene: NA
v_gene: TRBV30
j_gene: TRBJ1-4
CDR3aa: CAWRPETNEKLFF
CDR3nt: TGTGCCTGGAGGCCGGAAACTAATGAAAAACTGTTTTTT

abundance: once
d_gene: NA
v_gene: TRBV18
j_gene: TRBJ1-3
CDR3aa: CASSPPSRNTIYF
CDR3nt: TGTGCCAGCTCACCCCCTTCTAGAAACACCATATATTTT

abundance: once
d_gene: TRBD2
v_gene: TRBV9
j_gene: TRBJ2-1
CDR3aa: CASSAKTSDFKNEQFF
CDR3nt: TGTGCCAGCAGCGCTAAGACTAGCGACTTTAAAAATGAGCAGTTCTTC

abundance: NA
d_gene: TRBD1
v_gene: TRBV9
j_gene: TRBJ1-1
CDR3aa: CASSETRTGGNTEAFF
CDR3nt: TGTGCCAGCAGCGAGACCAGGACAGGGGGGAACACTGAAGCTTTCTTT

abundance: NA
d_gene: NA
v_gene: TRBV3-1/TRBV3-2
j_gene: TRBJ2-3
CDR3aa: CASSQGGPPADTQYF
CDR3nt: TGTGCCAGCAGCCAAGGGGGGCCCCCGGCAGATACGCAGTATTTT

abundance: NA
d_gene: NA
v_gene: TRBV19
j_gene: TRBJ1-5
CDR3aa: CASSIDRGGNQPQHF
CDR3nt: TGTGCCAGTAGTATAGACAGGGGCGGCAATCAGCCCCAGCATTTT

abundance: NA
d_gene: TRBD1
v_gene: TRBV3-1/TRBV3-2
j_gene: TRBJ1-5
CDR3aa: CASSPTGGNQPQHF
CDR3nt: TGTGCCAGCAGCCCGACAGGGGGCAATCAGCCCCAGCATTTT

abundance: NA
d_gene: NA
v_gene: TRBV7-2
j_gene: TRBJ2-3
CDR3aa: CASSLEVTSLGTQYF
CDR3nt: TGTGCCAGCAGCTTAGAGGTCACTAGTTTGGGGACGCAGTATTTT

abundance: NA
d_gene: NA
v_gene: TRBV28
j_gene: TRBJ2-5
CDR3aa: CASSLETQYF
CDR3nt: TGTGCCAGCAGTTTAGAGACCCAGTACTTC